This T cell receptor (beta chain) came from a study of blood T cell repertoires in COVID-19. Study-wide background: PBMCs, B-cell-depleted T cells, or T cells provided the cDNA or gDNA that made up the material.

From germline, CDR1 is SGHVS and CDR2 FQNEAQ. This CDR3 spans 14 amino acids. J lost 4 bases, V lost 4 bases, and 3 bases had no gene match. In the original analysis: Amplification of reference gene primers was used by the study to estimate nucleated cell counts. Clones were sequenced by immunoSEQ multiplex PCR, and TCRdb holds only the in-frame ones, with some missing. The V and J calls and clone size come from that table; D and trimming were worked out from the DNA. The table records hundreds of thousands of clones, roughly 90% of them present only once. This sequence was found in a woman in her 50s with active or convalescent COVID-19. The sample consisted of peripheral blood. The gene calls are TRBV7-8 and TRBJ1-4; 7 nucleotides align to TRBD1. For the CDR3, the DNA is TGTGCCAGCAGCTGGGACAGCGATAATGAAAAACTGTTTTTT. Translated: CASSWDSDNEKLFF.